The clone carrying this TCR beta chain was observed many times. This record belongs to a study of T cells in Graves' hyperthyroidism and ophthalmopathy. CDR3 length: 14 residues. The V end was cut by 3 bases, the J end by 5 bases, with 14 bases between. Germline loops: CDR1 SGHRS, CDR2 YFSETQ. Stable hyperthyroidism: no ophthalmopathy progression over 18 months of follow-up. RNA transcripts served as the template for amplifying TCR beta CDR3 regions. Using the HTBI primer set, a first-round RT-PCR was run on the TCR CDR3. TCRdb re-analysed the multiplex PCR reads in MiXCR, keeping a single row per CDR3 protein. Here the sample spans about 360,000 distinct CDR3 sequences, about 13% being singletons.

Sequencing used blood. This clonotype was obtained from a woman aged 18-29 years with Graves' hyperthyroidism. The rearrangement joins TRBV5-1 to TRBJ2-5; D is possibly TRBD1 or TRBD2 (5 bases each). The CDR3 spells CASSSGRGSETQYF. The DNA of the CDR3 is TGCGCCAGCAGCTCCGGACGGGGCTCGGAGACCCAGTACTTC.